The clone carrying this T cell receptor (beta chain) was seen a few times. What it binds is unknown. The data originate from a study of regulatory T cells in long-lasting Graves disease. Study summary: The criterion for persistent Graves' disease was over 5 years of antithyroid drugs with positive TSH receptor antibodies. Study-wide findings and caveats: Shared public clonotypes totalled fewer than 3,000 in persistent patients, compared with about 970 in new patients. TCR diversity in persistent Graves' patients was below that of newly diagnosed ones.

The sample's time point: persistent/refractory GD, antithyroid drugs over 5 years with positive TRAb. RNA from PBMCs was the source of the TCR library. The junction had 11 bases not matched to a gene; V was cut back by 7 bases and J by 4 bases. Germline values: CDR1 MNHNS, CDR2 SASEGT. CDR3 length: 15 residues. CDR3-region Arm-PCR and iRepertoire HTBI primers produced the TCR beta libraries. TCRdb used MiXCR to reprocess the multiplex PCR reads, holding one entry per CDR3 protein. The table shows about 310,000 distinct CDR3 sequences, with 20% to 25% occurring only once. This rearrangement joins TRBV6-1 to TRBJ2-7, with 9 bases lining up with TRBD1. The sample here was peripheral blood mononuclear cells (PBMCs), taken when the disease was refractory, from a patient treated with antithyroid drugs. The origin of this receptor is a female donor with Graves disease. The CDR3 sequence: CASTVEGQGSYEQYF. CDR3 DNA: TGTGCCAGCACAGTTGAGGGACAGGGTTCGTACGAGCAGTACTTC.